This TCR beta chain was observed in a study of a mutant IDH1 vaccine in newly diagnosed glioma. Study-wide background: Initiation of the vaccine course occurred 4-6 weeks after radiotherapy alone, or alongside temozolomide cycles. Before enrollment, patients got radiotherapy alone, temozolomide alone, or mostly the combination. Visit V12 happened at week 35; visit V13 happened at week 47.

Germline CDR1 reads SEHNR; CDR2 reads FQNEAQ (reference sequence). V lost 1 base to trimming and J lost 9 bases, with 16 bases between them. This CDR3 is 15 amino acids long. Only in-frame clones appear in the TCRdb table, and some are missing; sequencing was by immunoSEQ multiplex PCR. The sample includes about 50,000 clones, 76% of them seen just once. Time point here: week 35, safety follow-up. What each vaccine dose contained was 300 ug of mutant IDH1 20-mer peptide, accompanied by topical imiquimod. This clone was counted a few times. The antigen is not known. The material sequenced was PBMCs, taken from a glioma patient whose treatment included an IDH1 peptide vaccine. V is TRBV7-9 and J is TRBJ2-1, with D perhaps matching TRBD1 or TRBD2 (5 bases each). The receptor's source is a man aged 35 to 55 with glioma. CDR3 in amino acids: CASSLVVGAAREQFF. CDR3 in DNA: TGTGCCAGCAGCTTAGTAGTCGGGGCGGCCCGTGAGCAGTTCTTC. The full variable domain, in which reference TRBV7-9 and TRBJ2-1 provide the parts outside the CDR3, is DTGVSQNPRHKITKRGQNVTFRCDPISEHNRLYWYRQTLGQGPEFLTYFQNEAQLEKSRLLSDRFSAERPKGSFSTLEIQRTEQGDSAMYLCASSLVVGAAREQFFGPGTRLTVL.